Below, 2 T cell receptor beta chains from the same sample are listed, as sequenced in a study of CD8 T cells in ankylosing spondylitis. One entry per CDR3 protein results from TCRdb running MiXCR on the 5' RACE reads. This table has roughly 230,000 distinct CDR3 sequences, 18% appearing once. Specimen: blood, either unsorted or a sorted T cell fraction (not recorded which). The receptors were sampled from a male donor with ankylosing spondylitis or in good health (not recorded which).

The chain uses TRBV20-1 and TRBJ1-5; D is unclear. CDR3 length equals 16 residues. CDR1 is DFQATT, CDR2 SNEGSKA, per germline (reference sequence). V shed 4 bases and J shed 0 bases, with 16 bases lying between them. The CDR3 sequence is CSAMKPDDFSNQPQHF. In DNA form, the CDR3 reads TGCAGTGCTATGAAGCCAGACGATTTTAGCAATCAGCCCCAGCATTTT.

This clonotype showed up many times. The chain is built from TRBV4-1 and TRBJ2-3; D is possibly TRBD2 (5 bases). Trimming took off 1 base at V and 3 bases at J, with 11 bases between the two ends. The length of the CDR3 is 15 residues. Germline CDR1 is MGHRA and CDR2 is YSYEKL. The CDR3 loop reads CASSQAWTETDTQYF. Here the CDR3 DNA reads TGCGCCAGCAGCCAAGCCTGGACTGAAACAGATACGCAGTATTTT.